One sample yielded the 16 T cell receptor beta chains listed below, sequenced in a study of CD8+CD57+ T cells in acquired aplastic anemia. Genomic DNA provided the template from which TCR beta VDJ and CDR3 profiles were obtained. Via MiXCR, TCRdb re-called the reads, giving one row per CDR3 protein. The sample shows 200,000 to 250,000 distinct CDR3 sequences, approximately 60% of them seen only once. What was sequenced was sorted CD4+, CD8+, or CD8+CD57+ T cells (not recorded which) from PBMCs. All receptors derive from a human donor in good health.

The chain couples TRBV19 to TRBJ1-3; unclear D gene. The CDR3 sequence is 15 residues long. Germline loops: CDR1 LNHDA, CDR2 SQIVND (reference sequence). V was cut by 6 bases and J by 0 bases, with 12 bases left in between. In DNA form, the CDR3 reads TGTGCCAGTAGGGCTCTGGGAAGCTCTGGAAACACCATATATTTT. Translation: CASRALGSSGNTIYF.

This clonotype has ten or more counts. The chain has TRBV4-1 and TRBJ2-7; D is unresolved. The CDR3 has 13 residues. Trimming shortened V by 4 bases and J by 6 bases, and 13 bases separated the two germline ends. Germline CDR1 is MGHRA and CDR2 is YSYEKL. Here the CDR3 DNA reads TGCGCCAGCAGCCTTCTAGTAGCTAGCGAGCAGTACTTC. Translation: CASSLLVASEQYF.

In this sample, this clonotype turned up once. One junction end does not reproduce the germline sequence, and a read error may be involved. The V and J genes are TRBV7-9 and TRBJ2-3; D call uncertain. Per germline, CDR1 SEHNR and CDR2 FQNEAQ (reference sequence). CDR3 length: 17 residues. CDR3 loop: CASSFPHQPPTTDTQYF. In nucleotides, the CDR3 is TGTGCCAGCAGCTTTCCACACCAGCCCCCAACCACAGATACGCAGTATTTC.

The rearrangement uses TRBV5-6 and TRBJ2-3, with D perhaps matching TRBD2 (6 bases). The CDR3 has 17 residues. V lost 3 bases and J lost 0, with 17 bases in between. Germline values: CDR1 SGHDT, CDR2 YYEEEE. Here the CDR3 DNA reads TGTGCCAGCAGCTGGGGGGACGGCCGGGAGAGCACAGATACGCAGTATTTT. Residues: CASSWGDGRESTDTQYF.

The chain is built from TRBV7-2 and TRBJ2-7; 8 bases map to TRBD2. Losses at the gene ends were 5 bases for V and 9 bases for J; bases not matched to a gene: 9. Per the germline V gene, CDR1 is SGHTA and CDR2 is FQGNSA. The CDR3 extends over 13 amino acids. The CDR3 coding sequence is TGTGCCAGCAGCCATCCGGGACTAGACTTGCAGTACTTC. Amino acid sequence: CASSHPGLDLQYF.

DNA of the CDR3: TGTGCCAGCAGCTACGGGCTCCAAGAGACCCAGTACTTC. It yields the protein CASSYGLQETQYF. V and J are TRBV7-3 and TRBJ2-5; no clear D gene. The CDR3 has 13 amino acids. The germline V gene has CDR1 SGHTA and CDR2 FQGTGA. Trimming removed 4 bases at V and 1 base at J, with 7 bases between.

V gene TRBV10-3 combines with J gene TRBJ2-7; TRBD1 agrees at 8 bases. After removal of 8 bases from V and 2 bases from J, the junction contained 8 bases not matched to a gene. The V gene's germline CDR1 is ENHRY and CDR2 SYGVKD. This CDR3 spans 14 amino acids. The CDR3 protein is CAILEDRAPYEQYF. The CDR3, as DNA: TGTGCCATCCTCGAGGACAGGGCCCCCTACGAGCAGTACTTC.

A remark on this clonotype: The junction does not match germline at one end; this may be a read error. The chain carries TRBV12-3 or TRBV12-4 and TRBJ2-7, with 7 bases identical to TRBD2. This CDR3 contains 15 residues. This CDR3 reads CASSLAGTGGIEQYF. The CDR3 DNA sequence: TGTGCCAGCAGCTTAGCCGGGACGGGAGGAATCGAGCAGTACTTC.

The rearrangement links TRBV25-1 to TRBJ2-1; 8 nucleotides line up with TRBD2. The CDR3 has 15 amino acids. Unmatched junction bases numbered 6, after V lost 2 bases and J lost 6 bases. CDR1 and CDR2 from the germline V gene are MGHDK and SYGVNS. DNA of the CDR3: TGTGCCAGCAGTGAACCGGGACTAGTCTCCAATGAGCAGTTCTTC. This translates into CASSEPGLVSNEQFF.

This sequence joins TRBV20-1 and TRBJ2-1; 10 positions agree with TRBD2. CDR1 DFQATT and CDR2 SNEGSKA come from the germline V gene (reference sequence). V trimming: 6 bases; J trimming: 7 bases; junction bases outside the gene matches: 12. This CDR3 has 15 amino acids. CDR3 DNA sequence: TGCAGTGCCCCCCAGCCTAGCGGGAGTTTAAATGAGCAGTTCTTC. The encoded protein is CSAPQPSGSLNEQFF.

The V call is TRBV5-1, the J call TRBJ1-6, with D perhaps TRBD1 (5 bases). The CDR3 spans 15 residues. Trimming shortened V by 0 bases and J by 9 bases, and 13 bases separated the two germline ends. The germline gives CDR1 SGHRS, CDR2 YFSETQ. The CDR3, as DNA: TGCGCCAGCAGCTTGGTGCCAGGGAATTTTTCACCCCTCCACTTT. It encodes CASSLVPGNFSPLHF.

The rearrangement uses TRBV19 and TRBJ2-3; TRBD2 matches 7 bases. The germline gives CDR1 LNHDA, CDR2 SQIVND (reference sequence). The V and J ends lost 3 bases and 6 bases, in that order; junction bases with no gene match: 12. CDR3 length: 16 residues. The CDR3 here is CASSMTSRWPGDTQYF. The CDR3 DNA reads as TGTGCCAGTAGTATGACTAGCAGGTGGCCAGGGGATACGCAGTATTTT.

A few counts support this clonotype. The J gene is TRBJ2-1, the V gene TRBV3-1; D unclear. CDR3 length equals 13 residues. Trimming cost V 1 base and J 6 bases, with 7 bases left between them. Germline CDR1 reads LGHDT; CDR2 reads YNNKEL (reference sequence). The CDR3 here is CASSQAPGNEQFF. The CDR3 nucleotides read TGTGCCAGCAGCCAAGCCCCGGGCAATGAGCAGTTCTTC.

The chain joins TRBV5-1 to TRBJ2-7, with D hard to call. V was clipped by 0 bases and J by 6 bases, with 13 bases between them. Germline assignment: CDR1 SGHRS and CDR2 YFSETQ. The CDR3 loop spans 14 amino acids. As DNA, the CDR3 is TGCGCCAGCAGCTTGGGCGGTAATAGGTTCGAGCAGTACTTC. It is translated as CASSLGGNRFEQYF.

This clonotype has at least ten counts. V is TRBV19 and J is TRBJ1-2, with D possibly being TRBD1 (5 bases). Trimming removed 5 bases at V and 3 bases at J, with 13 bases between. The CDR3 totals 14 residues. Germline CDR1 LNHDA, CDR2 SQIVND (reference sequence). Here the CDR3 reads CASSDSLPHYGYTF. In nucleotides, the CDR3 is TGTGCCAGTAGTGACAGTCTTCCCCACTATGGCTACACCTTC.

This clonotype occurred a few times. The chain links TRBV7-2 to TRBJ2-7; 14 bases fit TRBD2. The CDR3 is made up of 13 amino acids. V lost 6 bases, J lost 7 bases, and 2 bases stayed unmatched. Looked up from germline, CDR1 is SGHTA and CDR2 is FQGNSA. CDR3 sequence: CASRRLAGGEQYF. CDR3 DNA sequence: TGTGCCAGCAGGCGACTAGCGGGGGGGGAGCAGTACTTC.